The sequence of this TCR beta chain was determined in a study of blood T cell repertoires in COVID-19. Across the study: The United States, Italy and Spain provided the acute and convalescent COVID-19 samples. Sample material is recorded as cDNA or gDNA derived from T cells, B-cell-depleted T cells, or PBMCs.

This clone has only a few counts. In the study's own analysis: Using reference gene primer amplification, nucleated cell counts were estimated. Sequencing was performed with immunoSEQ multiplex PCR; in TCRdb, only in-frame clones are kept and a portion is missing. The DNA gave D and trimming, while V, J and clone size come from that table. The sample includes over 200,000 clones, 65% to 90% seen only once; the top ten take 4% to 5.5%. The sequence was collected from a human donor in a cohort sampled during active COVID-19. The sample was peripheral blood.

In DNA form, the CDR3 reads TGTGCCAGTAGTACGGACAGGGCTGATGGCTACACCTTC. This gives the protein CASSTDRADGYTF. The gene calls are TRBV19 and TRBJ1-2; 8 bases fit TRBD1. Germline V gives CDR1 LNHDA, CDR2 SQIVND (reference sequence). The length of the CDR3 is 13 residues. The V segment lost 4 bases and the J segment 6 bases; nucleotides outside the gene matches: 4.